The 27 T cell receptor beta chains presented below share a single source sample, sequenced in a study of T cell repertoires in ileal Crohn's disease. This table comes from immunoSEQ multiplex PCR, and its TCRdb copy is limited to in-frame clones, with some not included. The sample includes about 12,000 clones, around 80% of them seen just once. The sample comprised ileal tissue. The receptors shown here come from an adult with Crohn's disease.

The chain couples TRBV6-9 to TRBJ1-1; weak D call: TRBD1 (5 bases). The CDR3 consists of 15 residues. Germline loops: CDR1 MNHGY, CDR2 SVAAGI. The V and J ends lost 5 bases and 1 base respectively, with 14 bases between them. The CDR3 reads CASSRSPTGNTEAFF. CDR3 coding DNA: TGTGCCAGCAGTCGTTCACCTACAGGGAACACTGAAGCTTTCTTT.

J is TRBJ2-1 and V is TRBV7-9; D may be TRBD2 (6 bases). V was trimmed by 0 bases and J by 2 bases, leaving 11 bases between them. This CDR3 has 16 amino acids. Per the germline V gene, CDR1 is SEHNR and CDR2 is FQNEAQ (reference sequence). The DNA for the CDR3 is TGTGCCAGCAGCTTAGCGCTCGGGGGTACCTACAATGAGCAGTTCTTC. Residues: CASSLALGGTYNEQFF.

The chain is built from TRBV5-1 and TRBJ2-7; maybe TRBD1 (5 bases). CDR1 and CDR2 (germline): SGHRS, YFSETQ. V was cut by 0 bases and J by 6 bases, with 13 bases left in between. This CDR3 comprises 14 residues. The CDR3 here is CASSLAGHQGEQYF. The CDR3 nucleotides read TGCGCCAGCAGCTTGGCCGGACATCAGGGCGAGCAGTACTTC.

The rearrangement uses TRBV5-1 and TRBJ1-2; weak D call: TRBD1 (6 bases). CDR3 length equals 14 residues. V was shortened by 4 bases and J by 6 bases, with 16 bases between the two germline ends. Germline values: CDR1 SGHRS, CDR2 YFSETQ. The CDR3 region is CASSPLTGTHGYTF. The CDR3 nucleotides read TGCGCCAGCAGCCCCCTTACCGGGACACATGGCTACACCTTC.

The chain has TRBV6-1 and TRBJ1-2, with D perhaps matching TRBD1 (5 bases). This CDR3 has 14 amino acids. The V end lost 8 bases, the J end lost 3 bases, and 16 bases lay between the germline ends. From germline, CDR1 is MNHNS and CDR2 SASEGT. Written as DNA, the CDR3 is TGTGCCAGCTTGAACCTACAGGTTCACTATGGCTACACCTTC. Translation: CASLNLQVHYGYTF.

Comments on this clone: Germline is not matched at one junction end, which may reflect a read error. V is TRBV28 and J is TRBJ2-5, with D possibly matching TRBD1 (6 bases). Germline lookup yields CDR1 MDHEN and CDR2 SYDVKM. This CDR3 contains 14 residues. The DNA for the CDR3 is TGTGCCAGCAGTATGGACAGTCTGGGAGAGACCCGGTACTTC. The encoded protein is CASSMDSLGETRYF.

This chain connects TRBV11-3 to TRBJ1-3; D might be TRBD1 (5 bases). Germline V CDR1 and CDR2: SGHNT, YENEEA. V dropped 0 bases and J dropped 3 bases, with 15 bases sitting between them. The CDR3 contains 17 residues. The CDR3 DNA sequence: TGTGCCAGCAGCTTAGACCAGGGAAGAGTGTATGGAAACACCATATATTTT. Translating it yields CASSLDQGRVYGNTIYF.

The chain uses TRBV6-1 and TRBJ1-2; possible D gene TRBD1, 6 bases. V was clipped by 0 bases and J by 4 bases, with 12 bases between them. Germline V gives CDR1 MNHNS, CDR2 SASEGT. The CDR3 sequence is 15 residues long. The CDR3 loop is CASSEAGEGGYGYTF. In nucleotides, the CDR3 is TGTGCCAGCAGTGAAGCCGGGGAGGGGGGCTATGGCTACACCTTC.

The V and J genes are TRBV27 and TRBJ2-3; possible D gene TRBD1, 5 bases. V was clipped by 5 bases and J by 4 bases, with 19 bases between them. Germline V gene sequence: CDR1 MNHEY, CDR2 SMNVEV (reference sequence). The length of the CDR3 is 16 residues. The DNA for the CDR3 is TGTGCCAGCAGTCCCCGGGTAGGGGTGACATCAGATACGCAGTATTTT. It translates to CASSPRVGVTSDTQYF.

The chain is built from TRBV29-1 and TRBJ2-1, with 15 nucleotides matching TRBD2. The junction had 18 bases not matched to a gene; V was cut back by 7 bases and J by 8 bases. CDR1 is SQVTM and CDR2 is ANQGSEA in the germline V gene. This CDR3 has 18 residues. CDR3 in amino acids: CSAALRTSGGAWFYEQFF. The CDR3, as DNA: TGCAGCGCCGCATTAAGGACTAGCGGGGGGGCCTGGTTCTATGAGCAGTTCTTC.

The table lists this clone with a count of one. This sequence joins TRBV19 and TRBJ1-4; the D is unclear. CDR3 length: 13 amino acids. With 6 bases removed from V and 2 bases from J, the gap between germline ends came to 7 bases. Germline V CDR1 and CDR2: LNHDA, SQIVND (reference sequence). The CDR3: CASRGRTNEKLFF. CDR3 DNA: TGTGCCAGTAGGGGCAGGACTAATGAAAAACTGTTTTTT.

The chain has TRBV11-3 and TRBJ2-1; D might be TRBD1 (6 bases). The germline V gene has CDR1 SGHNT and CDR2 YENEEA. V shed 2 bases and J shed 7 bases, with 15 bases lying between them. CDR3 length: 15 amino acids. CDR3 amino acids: CASSLTRDNLNEQFF. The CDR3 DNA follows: TGTGCCAGCAGCTTAACACGGGACAACCTAAATGAGCAGTTCTTC.

The CDR3 spells CASTGQGANQPQHF. CDR3 nucleotide sequence: TGTGCCAGCACCGGACAGGGGGCAAATCAGCCCCAGCATTTT. The chain uses TRBV2 and TRBJ1-5; TRBD1 aligns across 11 bases. From germline, CDR1 is SNHLY and CDR2 FYNNEI. V lost 7 bases and J lost 4; bases outside the gene matches: 3. CDR3 size: 14 residues.

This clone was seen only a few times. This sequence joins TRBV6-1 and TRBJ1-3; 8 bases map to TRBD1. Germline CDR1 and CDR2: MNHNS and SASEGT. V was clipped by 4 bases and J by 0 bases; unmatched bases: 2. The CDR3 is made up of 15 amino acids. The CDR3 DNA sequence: TGTGCCAGCAGTGGGACAGGGATCTCTGGAAACACCATATATTTT. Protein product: CASSGTGISGNTIYF.

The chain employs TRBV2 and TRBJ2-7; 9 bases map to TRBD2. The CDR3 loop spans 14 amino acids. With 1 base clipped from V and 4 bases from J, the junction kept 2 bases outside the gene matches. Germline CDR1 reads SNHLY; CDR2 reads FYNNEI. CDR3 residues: CASSEVTSGYEQYF. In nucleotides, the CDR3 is TGTGCCAGCAGTGAAGTAACTAGCGGGTACGAGCAGTACTTC.

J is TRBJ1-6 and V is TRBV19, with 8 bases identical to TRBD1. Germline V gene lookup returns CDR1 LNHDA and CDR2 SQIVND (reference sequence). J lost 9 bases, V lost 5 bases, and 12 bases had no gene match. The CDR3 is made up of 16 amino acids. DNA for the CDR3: TGTGCCAGTAGTCCCCACCGGACAGGGTTAAGTTCACCCCTCCACTTT. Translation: CASSPHRTGLSSPLHF.

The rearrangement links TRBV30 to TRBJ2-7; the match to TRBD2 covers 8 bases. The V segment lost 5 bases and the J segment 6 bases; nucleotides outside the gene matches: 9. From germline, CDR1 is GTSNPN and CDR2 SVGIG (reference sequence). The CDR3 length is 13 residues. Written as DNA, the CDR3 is TGTGCCTGGCAAAGCGGGGGTCGTGCCGAGCAGTACTTC. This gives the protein CAWQSGGRAEQYF.

The CDR3 spells CASSTQTGVGTEAFF. In DNA, the CDR3 is TGTGCCAGCAGCACACAAACAGGGGTTGGGACTGAAGCTTTCTTT. V is TRBV5-5 and J is TRBJ1-1, with TRBD1 matching 7 bases. V shed 4 bases, J shed 5 bases, and the junction held 11 bases outside the gene matches. The CDR3 totals 15 residues. The germline V gene encodes CDR1 SGHKS and CDR2 YYEKEE (reference sequence).

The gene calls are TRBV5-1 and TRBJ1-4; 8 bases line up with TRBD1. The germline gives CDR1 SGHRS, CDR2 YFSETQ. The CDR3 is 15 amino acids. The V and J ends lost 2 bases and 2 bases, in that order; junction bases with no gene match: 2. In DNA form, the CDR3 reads TGCGCCAGCAGCTTCTCAGGGGGCACTAATGAAAAACTGTTTTTT. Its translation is CASSFSGGTNEKLFF.

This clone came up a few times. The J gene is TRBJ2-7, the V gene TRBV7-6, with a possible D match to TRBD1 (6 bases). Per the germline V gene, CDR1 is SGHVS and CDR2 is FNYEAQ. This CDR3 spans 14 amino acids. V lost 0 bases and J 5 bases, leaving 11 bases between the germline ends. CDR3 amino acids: CASSLATGTDEQYF. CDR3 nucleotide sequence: TGTGCCAGCAGCTTAGCCACAGGGACCGACGAGCAGTACTTC.

The CDR3 protein is CASSQAGDPAYEQYF. DNA for the CDR3: TGCGCCAGCAGCCAAGCGGGGGACCCCGCCTACGAGCAGTACTTC. V usage is TRBV4-1 and J usage is TRBJ2-7; TRBD2 might be the D (6 bases). There are 15 residues in the CDR3. CDR1 is MGHRA and CDR2 is YSYEKL in the germline V gene. V was clipped by 1 base and J by 2 bases, with 12 bases between them.

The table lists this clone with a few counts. The CDR3 here is CASSLSDTEAFF. The CDR3 region has the DNA TGTGCCAGCAGCTTATCTGACACTGAAGCTTTCTTT. The chain combines TRBV7-9 with TRBJ1-1; D ambiguous. Germline lookup yields CDR1 SEHNR and CDR2 FQNEAQ (reference sequence). V was pared by 2 bases and J by 3 bases, with 4 bases between. The length of the CDR3 is 12 residues.

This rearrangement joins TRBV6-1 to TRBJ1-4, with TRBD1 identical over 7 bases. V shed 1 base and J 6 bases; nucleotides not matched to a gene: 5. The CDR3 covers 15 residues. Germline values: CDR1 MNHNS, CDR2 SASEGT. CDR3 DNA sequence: TGTGCCAGCAGTGAAGATGAACAGGGGCATGAAAAACTGTTTTTT. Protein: CASSEDEQGHEKLFF.

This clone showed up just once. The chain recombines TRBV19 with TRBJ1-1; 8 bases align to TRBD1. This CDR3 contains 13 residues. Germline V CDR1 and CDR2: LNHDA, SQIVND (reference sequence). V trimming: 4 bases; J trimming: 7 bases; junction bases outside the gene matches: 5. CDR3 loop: CASSNRGDGEAFF. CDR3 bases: TGTGCCAGTAGTAACAGGGGGGACGGTGAAGCTTTCTTT.

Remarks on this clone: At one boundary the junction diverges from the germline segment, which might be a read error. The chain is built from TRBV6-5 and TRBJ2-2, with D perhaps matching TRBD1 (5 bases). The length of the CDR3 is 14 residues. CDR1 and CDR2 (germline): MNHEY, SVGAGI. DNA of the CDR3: TGTGCCGGCAGGAAAGGGGCGAACACCGGGGAGCTGTTTTTT. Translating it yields CAGRKGANTGELFF.

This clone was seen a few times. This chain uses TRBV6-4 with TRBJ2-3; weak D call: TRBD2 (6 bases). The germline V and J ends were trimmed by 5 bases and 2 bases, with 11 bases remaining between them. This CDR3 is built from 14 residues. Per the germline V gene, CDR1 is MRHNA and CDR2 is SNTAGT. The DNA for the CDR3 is TGTGCCAGCAGTCGCGGGGAAGCCACAGATACGCAGTATTTT. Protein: CASSRGEATDTQYF.

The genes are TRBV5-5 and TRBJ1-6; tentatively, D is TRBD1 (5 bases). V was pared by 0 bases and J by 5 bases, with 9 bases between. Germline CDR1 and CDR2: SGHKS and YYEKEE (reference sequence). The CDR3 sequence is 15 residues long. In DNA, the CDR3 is TGTGCCAGCAGCTTGGTGGCAGGGAATAATTCACCCCTCCACTTT. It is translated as CASSLVAGNNSPLHF.